These 18 T cell receptor beta chains originate from one sample sequenced in a study of blood T cell repertoires in COVID-19. The repertoire was sequenced with immunoSEQ multiplex PCR; TCRdb's copy has only in-frame clones and lacks some. Among hundreds of thousands of clones, just under 90% were seen once, and the ten largest hold approximately 1.1%. The source material was PBMCs or T cells enriched from blood (not recorded which). Source of these receptors: a man aged 30 to 39 who had recovered from COVID-19.

V is TRBV6-2 or TRBV6-3 and J is TRBJ2-5; TRBD1 matches at 9 bases. Looked up from germline, CDR1 is MNHEY and CDR2 is SVGEGT. The V segment lost 5 bases and the J segment 4 bases; nucleotides outside the gene matches: 11. The CDR3 is made up of 16 amino acids. The CDR3 spells CASSGNRDRERETQYF. The CDR3 bases are TGTGCCAGCAGTGGCAACCGGGACAGGGAGAGAGAGACCCAGTACTTC.

V gene TRBV29-1 combines with J gene TRBJ1-1; tentatively, D is TRBD1 (5 bases). Trimming removed 3 bases at V and 4 bases at J, with 15 bases between. The germline gives CDR1 SQVTM, CDR2 ANQGSEA. CDR3 length: 14 amino acids. The CDR3 region has the DNA TGCAGCGTTGAGACCCGAGGACATTTCACTGAAGCTTTCTTT. Translation gives CSVETRGHFTEAFF.

The chain links TRBV27 to TRBJ1-1; tentatively, D is TRBD1 (5 bases). The CDR3 length is 17 residues. The germline V gene encodes CDR1 MNHEY and CDR2 SMNVEV (reference sequence). The V end was cut by 0 bases, the J end by 0 bases, with 14 bases between. CDR3 sequence (DNA): TGTGCCAGCAGTTTATCGGGGCTCAGGTCTATGAACACTGAAGCTTTCTTT. Its translation is CASSLSGLRSMNTEAFF.

The J gene is TRBJ1-6, the V gene TRBV2; D not certain. The length of the CDR3 is 14 residues. Germline V lookup: CDR1 SNHLY, CDR2 FYNNEI. V was pared by 6 bases and J by 7 bases, with 13 bases between. The CDR3 nucleotides are TGTGCCAGCAGAATCAATGGCCAGAATTCACCCCTCCACTTT. The encoded protein is CASRINGQNSPLHF.

The chain employs TRBV7-8 and TRBJ2-7; a weak D match, TRBD2 (5 bases). Per the germline V gene, CDR1 is SGHVS and CDR2 is FQNEAQ. The CDR3 is 14 residues long. V was clipped by 0 bases and J by 6 bases, with 12 bases between them. This CDR3 is CASSLAWEWVEQYF. The CDR3, as DNA: TGTGCCAGCAGCTTAGCCTGGGAGTGGGTCGAGCAGTACTTC.

For the CDR3, the DNA is TGTGCCAGCAGTTACATACGGGACTACGAGCAGTACTTC. This encodes CASSYIRDYEQYF. The chain uses TRBV2 and TRBJ2-7; D might be TRBD2 (5 bases). V dropped 5 bases and J dropped 3 bases, with 11 bases sitting between them. This CDR3 comprises 13 residues. The germline gives CDR1 SNHLY, CDR2 FYNNEI.

CDR3 amino acids: CASSPGPGGNTIYF. CDR3 nucleotide sequence: TGTGCCAGCAGCCCCGGGCCGGGAGGAAACACCATATATTTT. The chain joins TRBV7-2 to TRBJ1-3; D gene uncertain. This CDR3 has 14 residues. V lost 5 bases, J lost 4 bases, and 12 bases lay in between. The germline CDR1 and CDR2 sequences are SGHTA and FQGNSA. Looking up the rest from reference TRBV7-2 and TRBJ1-3 gives the full variable domain: GAGVSQSPSNKVTEKGKDVELRCDPISGHTALYWYRQSLGQGLEFLIYFQGNSAPDKSGLPSDRFSAERTGGSVSTLTIQRTQQEDSAVYLCASSPGPGGNTIYFGEGSWLTVV.

The chain employs TRBV18 and TRBJ2-2; 7 nucleotides line up with TRBD1. V lost 2 bases to trimming and J lost 5 bases; unmatched junction nucleotides: 8. The CDR3 extends over 16 amino acids. Germline values: CDR1 KGHSH, CDR2 LQKENI. CDR3 amino acids: CASSPFGTATTGELFF. In DNA, the CDR3 is TGTGCCAGCTCACCATTCGGGACAGCTACTACCGGGGAGCTGTTTTTT.

This chain uses TRBV27 with TRBJ2-1, with 8 bases that match TRBD1. Per germline, CDR1 MNHEY and CDR2 SMNVEV (reference sequence). Trimming at V came to 4 bases and at J to 7 bases, leaving 3 bases not matched to a gene. This CDR3 is 13 amino acids long. The CDR3 spells CASSYHRGNEQFF. The CDR3 region has the DNA TGTGCCAGCAGTTACCACAGGGGGAATGAGCAGTTCTTC.

The chain links TRBV28 to TRBJ1-4; 7 nucleotides agree with TRBD1. The CDR3 loop spans 15 amino acids. Germline CDR1 reads MDHEN; CDR2 reads SYDVKM. V shed 6 bases and J 1 base; nucleotides not matched to a gene: 5. CDR3 nucleotide sequence: TGTGCCAGCAGAAGCCAGGGGGAAACTAATGAAAAACTGTTTTTT. Translation: CASRSQGETNEKLFF.

Comment on this clone: Other DNA sequences from this sample encode an identical CDR3 as well. The V call is TRBV11-2, the J call TRBJ2-7, with TRBD2 matching 9 bases. This CDR3 region has 16 residues. Trimming took 0 bases from V and 1 from J; bases not matched to a gene: 4. Germline CDR1 SGHAT, CDR2 FQNNGV. As DNA, the CDR3 is TGTGCCAGCAGCTTAGAGCTAGCGGGATCATCCTACGAGCAGTACTTC. Translating it yields CASSLELAGSSYEQYF.

In its sample, this clone was seen a few times. The chain couples TRBV10-1 to TRBJ1-6; D is perhaps TRBD1 (5 bases). The length of the CDR3 is 14 residues. The V end was cut by 7 bases, the J end by 4 bases, with 11 bases between. Germline loops: CDR1 WNHNN, CDR2 SYGVQD (reference sequence). CDR3 loop: CASIMTAYNSPLHF. The CDR3, as DNA: TGCGCCAGCATTATGACAGCGTATAATTCACCCCTCCACTTT.

The V and J genes are TRBV5-1 and TRBJ2-3; D is uncertain. The germline CDR1 and CDR2 sequences are SGHRS and YFSETQ. The V and J ends lost 0 bases and 1 base respectively, with 6 bases between them. The CDR3 covers 14 residues. The CDR3, as DNA: TGCGCCAGCAGCTTGGCCCCTGGCACAGATACGCAGTATTTT. This sequence encodes CASSLAPGTDTQYF.

This chain uses TRBV15 with TRBJ2-7; TRBD2 agrees at 8 bases. CDR3 length: 15 residues. Trimming cost V 0 bases and J 2 bases; bases outside gene matches: 3. The germline V gene has CDR1 LNHNV and CDR2 YYDKDF (reference sequence). The CDR3 loop reads CATSRETSGTYEQYF. CDR3 nucleotide sequence: TGTGCCACCAGCAGAGAAACTAGCGGAACCTACGAGCAGTACTTC.

The V and J genes are TRBV5-4 and TRBJ2-7; 12 nucleotides align to TRBD2. The CDR3 has 16 residues. After removal of 2 bases from V and 6 bases from J, the junction contained 9 bases not matched to a gene. The V gene's germline CDR1 is SGHNT and CDR2 YYREEE (reference sequence). The CDR3: CASSFLAGGEVGEQYF. CDR3 in DNA: TGTGCCAGCAGCTTTCTAGCGGGAGGGGAGGTTGGCGAGCAGTACTTC.

The gene calls are TRBV28 and TRBJ2-7; D may be TRBD1 (5 bases). The germline V and J ends were trimmed by 3 bases and 3 bases, with 12 bases remaining between them. The CDR3 totals 14 residues. Germline CDR1 MDHEN, CDR2 SYDVKM. This CDR3 is CASSFARAGYEQYF. The CDR3 DNA reads TGTGCCAGCAGTTTCGCCAGGGCTGGCTACGAGCAGTACTTC.

There are a few counts of this clone. The chain employs TRBV5-5 and TRBJ2-2, with D possibly TRBD1 on 6 matching bases. CDR1 is SGHKS and CDR2 is YYEKEE in the germline V gene (reference sequence). V shed 5 bases and J shed 7 bases, with 15 bases lying between them. The CDR3 totals 14 residues. The CDR3 bases are TGTGCCAGCAGAGTGGTGGGGGCGGACGGGGAGCTGTTTTTT. This sequence encodes CASRVVGADGELFF. Filled out from reference TRBV5-5 and TRBJ2-2, the complete variable domain reads DAGVTQSPTHLIKTRGQQVTLRCSPISGHKSVSWYQQVLGQGPQFIFQYYEKEERGRGNFPDRFSARQFPNYSSELNVNALLLGDSALYLCASRVVGADGELFFGEGSRLTVL.

The chain carries TRBV5-1 and TRBJ2-2; a weak D match, TRBD1 (6 bases). The CDR3 has 16 residues. V was trimmed by 4 bases and J by 5 bases, leaving 18 bases between them. The germline CDR1 and CDR2 sequences are SGHRS and YFSETQ. The CDR3 reads CASSLNQGTPTGELFF. Written as DNA, the CDR3 is TGCGCCAGCAGCCTAAACCAGGGGACGCCTACCGGGGAGCTGTTTTTT.